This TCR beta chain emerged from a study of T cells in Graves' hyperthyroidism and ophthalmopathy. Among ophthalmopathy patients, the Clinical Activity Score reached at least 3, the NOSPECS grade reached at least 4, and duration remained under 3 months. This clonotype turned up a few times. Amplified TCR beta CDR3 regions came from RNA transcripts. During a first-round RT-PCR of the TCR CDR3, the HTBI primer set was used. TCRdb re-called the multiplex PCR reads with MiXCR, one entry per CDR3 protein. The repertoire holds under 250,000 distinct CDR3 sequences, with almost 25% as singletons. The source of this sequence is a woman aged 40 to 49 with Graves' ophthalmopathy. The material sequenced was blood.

In DNA form, the CDR3 reads TGCAGTGCTAGAGAGGACAGGCGAATTGGCTACACCTTC. Encoded protein: CSAREDRRIGYTF. The chain carries TRBV20-1 and TRBJ1-2, with TRBD1 matching 7 bases. There are 13 residues in the CDR3. Per the germline V gene, CDR1 is DFQATT and CDR2 is SNEGSKA (reference sequence). Trimming cost V 0 bases and J 7 bases; bases outside gene matches: 5.